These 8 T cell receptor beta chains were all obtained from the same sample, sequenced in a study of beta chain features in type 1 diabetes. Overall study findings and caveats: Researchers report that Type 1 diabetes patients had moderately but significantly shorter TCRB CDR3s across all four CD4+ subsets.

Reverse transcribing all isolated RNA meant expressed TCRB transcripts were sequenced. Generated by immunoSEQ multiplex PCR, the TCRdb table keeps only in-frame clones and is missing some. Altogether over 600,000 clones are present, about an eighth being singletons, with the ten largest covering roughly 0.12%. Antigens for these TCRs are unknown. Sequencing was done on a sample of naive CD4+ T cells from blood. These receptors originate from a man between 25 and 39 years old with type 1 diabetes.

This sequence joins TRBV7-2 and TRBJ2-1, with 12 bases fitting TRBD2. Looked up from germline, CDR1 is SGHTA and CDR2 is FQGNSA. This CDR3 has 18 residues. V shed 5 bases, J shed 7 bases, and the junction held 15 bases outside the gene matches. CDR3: CASSPRQGGLAGSNEQFF. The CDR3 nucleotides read TGTGCCAGCAGCCCCAGACAGGGTGGACTAGCGGGGTCGAATGAGCAGTTCTTC.

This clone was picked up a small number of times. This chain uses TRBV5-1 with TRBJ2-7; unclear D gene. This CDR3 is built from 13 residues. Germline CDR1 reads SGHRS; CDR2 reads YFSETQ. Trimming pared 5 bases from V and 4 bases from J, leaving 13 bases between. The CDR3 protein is CASRHKVGYEQYF. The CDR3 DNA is TGCGCCAGCAGGCATAAGGTAGGGTACGAGCAGTACTTC. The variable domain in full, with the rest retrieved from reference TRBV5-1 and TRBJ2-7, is KAGVTQTPRYLIKTRGQQVTLSCSPISGHRSVSWYQQTPGQGLQFLFEYFSETQRNKGNFPGRFSGRQFSNSRSEMNVSTLELGDSALYLCASRHKVGYEQYFGPGTRLTVT.

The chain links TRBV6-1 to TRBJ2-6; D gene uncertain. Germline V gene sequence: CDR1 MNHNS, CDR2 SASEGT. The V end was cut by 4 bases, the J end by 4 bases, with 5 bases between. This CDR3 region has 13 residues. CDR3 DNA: TGTGCCAGCAGTGCGGAGGGGGCCAACGTCCTGACTTTC. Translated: CASSAEGANVLTF.

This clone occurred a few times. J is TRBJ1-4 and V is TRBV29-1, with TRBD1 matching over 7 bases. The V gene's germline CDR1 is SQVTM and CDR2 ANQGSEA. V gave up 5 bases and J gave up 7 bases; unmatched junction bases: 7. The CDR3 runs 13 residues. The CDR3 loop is CSVKGTVVEKLFF. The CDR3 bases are TGCAGCGTTAAGGGGACAGTAGTTGAAAAACTGTTTTTT.

Here the CDR3 reads CASSQEYVPGEQYF. CDR3 coding DNA: TGTGCCAGCAGCCAAGAGTATGTTCCGGGCGAGCAGTACTTC. The V gene is TRBV14, the J gene TRBJ2-7; D is undetermined. From germline, CDR1 is SGHDN and CDR2 FVKESK. The CDR3 extends over 14 amino acids. V was clipped by 0 bases and J by 6 bases, with 12 bases between them.

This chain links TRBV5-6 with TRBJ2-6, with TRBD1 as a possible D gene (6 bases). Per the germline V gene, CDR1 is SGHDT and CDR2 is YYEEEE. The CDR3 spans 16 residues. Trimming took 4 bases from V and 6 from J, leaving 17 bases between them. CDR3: CASSEIQGLKANVLTF. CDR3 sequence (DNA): TGTGCCAGCAGCGAAATACAGGGCCTAAAGGCCAACGTCCTGACTTTC.

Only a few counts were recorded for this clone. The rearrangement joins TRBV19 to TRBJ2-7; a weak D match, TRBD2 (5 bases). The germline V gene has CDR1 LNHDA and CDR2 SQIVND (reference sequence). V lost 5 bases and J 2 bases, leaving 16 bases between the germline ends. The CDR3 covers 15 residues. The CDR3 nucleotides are TGTGCCAGTAGTGTTGGAGGATCTGACCCCTACGAGCAGTACTTC. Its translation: CASSVGGSDPYEQYF.

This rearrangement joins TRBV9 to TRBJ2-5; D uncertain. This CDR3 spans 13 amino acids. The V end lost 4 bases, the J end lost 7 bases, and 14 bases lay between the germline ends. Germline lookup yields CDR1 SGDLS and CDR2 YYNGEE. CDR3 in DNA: TGTGCCAGCAGCCCGGCAGGAACGGGGACCCAGTACTTC. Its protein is CASSPAGTGTQYF.